The TCR beta chain described here comes from a study of T cell responses to AZD1222 COVID-19 vaccine. Sequenced by immunoSEQ multiplex PCR; TCRdb stores in-frame clones only, minus some. The sample records approximately 110,000 clones, roughly 90% being singletons. Study-wide points: The donors showed a predominance of white British ancestry and of females, with possible underestimation of clonal diversity.

This clone was counted a few times. Its antigen is currently unknown. This material consisted of peripheral blood, taken on day 0 of AZD1222 vaccination. The clonotype comes from an adult in good health.

The CDR3 DNA is TGTGCCAGCAGCTCCTCCGGGACTAGCGGACCCGCCTACGAGCAGTACTTC. This codes for CASSSSGTSGPAYEQYF. The chain has TRBV7-9 and TRBJ2-7, with TRBD2 matching 11 bases. Trimming removed 4 bases from V and 2 bases from J; junction bases left unmatched: 10. In germline, CDR1 is SEHNR, CDR2 FQNEAQ (reference sequence). The CDR3 covers 17 residues.